This paragraph covers one T cell receptor beta chain sequence. This CDR3 spans 14 amino acids. The V gene lost 6 bases and the J gene lost 9 bases, with 18 bases spanning the gap. CDR1 is MNHEY and CDR2 is SMNVEV in the germline V gene (reference sequence). It was with a sample-barcoded 5' primer and a J-beta primer mix that a second PCR of roughly 7 to 12 cycles was run. TCRdb re-called the 5' RACE reads through MiXCR, storing one row per CDR3 protein. Here the sample spans approximately 1,700,000 distinct CDR3 sequences, roughly 43% being singletons. This sample is drawn from a study of blood T cells in healthy people across ages.

The chain links TRBV27 to TRBJ2-1; tentative D call: TRBD2 (7 bases). The receptor was derived from a human donor in good health. Material: blood. The CDR3 bases are TGTGCCAGCAGCCGCGGGGGCTACGCCGGTGAGCAGTTCTTC. It yields the protein CASSRGGYAGEQFF.